The 6 T cell receptor beta chains below come from one sample, sequenced in a study of CD8+CD57+ T cells in acquired aplastic anemia. Patients included in sequencing had previously demonstrated CD8+CD57+ cell expansion by flow cytometry. For CDR3 and TCR beta VDJ profiling, genomic DNA was the template used. MiXCR, run by TCRdb on the reads, gives a single entry per CDR3 protein. Of around 190,000 distinct CDR3 sequences in the sample, less than 50% were seen once. Sequences were obtained from sorted CD4+, CD8+, or CD8+CD57+ T cells (not recorded which) from PBMCs. The source is a human donor with aplastic anemia.

Points on this clonotype: A much larger clonotype is one base distant, so this may be a read error. The J gene is TRBJ1-1, the V gene TRBV7-2; D not certain. The CDR3 runs 13 residues. Germline V gives CDR1 SGHTA, CDR2 FQGNSA. CDR3: CASSPAMNTVAFF. In DNA, the CDR3 is TGTGCCAGCAGCCCAGCCATGAACACTGTAGCTTTCTTT. The variable domain in full, with the rest retrieved from reference TRBV7-2 and TRBJ1-1, is GAGVSQSPSNKVTEKGKDVELRCDPISGHTALYWYRQSLGQGLEFLIYFQGNSAPDKSGLPSDRFSAERTGGSVSTLTIQRTQQEDSAVYLCASSPAMNTVAFFGQGTRLTVV.

The genes are TRBV2 and TRBJ1-3, with a weak D call TRBD1 (6 bases). Germline CDR1 reads SNHLY; CDR2 reads FYNNEI. V lost 1 base, J lost 11 bases, and 12 bases lay in between. The CDR3 loop spans 13 amino acids. CDR3 sequence reads: CASSEDRAGAIYF. CDR3 DNA: TGTGCCAGCAGTGAAGACAGGGCGGGAGCCATATATTTT.

As to this clonotype: A much bigger clone sits one base away, suggesting this may be a read error. V and J are TRBV5-1 and TRBJ1-3, with D maybe TRBD1 (6 bases). The CDR3 covers 13 residues. CDR1 SGHRS and CDR2 YFSETQ come from the germline V gene. CDR3 in DNA: TGCGCCGGCAGCTCTGGGGGCGAAAACACCATATATTTT. The encoded protein is CAGSSGGENTIYF.

The rearrangement links TRBV12-3 or TRBV12-4 to TRBJ2-1; 7 bases map to TRBD2. The CDR3 is 15 residues long. Losses at the gene ends were 6 bases for V and 4 bases for J; bases not matched to a gene: 9. The CDR3 DNA follows: TGTGCCAGCAGCCCCGGCCGGGGGGAATACAATGAGCAGTTCTTC. It encodes CASSPGRGEYNEQFF.

This chain uses TRBV7-9 with TRBJ2-1; possible D gene TRBD1, 6 bases. The V gene lost 5 bases and the J gene lost 15 bases, with 17 bases spanning the gap. Germline V gives CDR1 SEHNR, CDR2 FQNEAQ (reference sequence). The CDR3 spans 12 residues. CDR3 coding DNA: TGTGCCAGCAGCCCCGGGACACCGGACCCGTTCTTC. It encodes CASSPGTPDPFF.

J is TRBJ2-2 and V is TRBV11-2, with D uncertain. Germline CDR1 reads SGHAT; CDR2 reads FQNNGV. V shed 2 bases and J shed 1 base, with 8 bases lying between them. This CDR3 spans 15 amino acids. The CDR3 loop reads CASSLLAVNTGELFF. The CDR3 DNA reads as TGTGCCAGCAGCTTATTAGCAGTGAACACCGGGGAGCTGTTTTTT.